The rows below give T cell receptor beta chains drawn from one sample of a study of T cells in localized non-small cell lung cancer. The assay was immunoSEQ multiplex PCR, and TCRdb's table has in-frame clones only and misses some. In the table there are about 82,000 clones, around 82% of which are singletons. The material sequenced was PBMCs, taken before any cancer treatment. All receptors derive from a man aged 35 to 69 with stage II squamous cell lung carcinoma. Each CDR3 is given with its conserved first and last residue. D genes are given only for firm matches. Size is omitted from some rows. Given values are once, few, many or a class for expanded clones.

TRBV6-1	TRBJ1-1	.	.	CASSATLGGNMNTEAFF	TGTGCCAGCAGTGCTACTCTCGGGGGTAACATGAACACTGAAGCTTTCTTT
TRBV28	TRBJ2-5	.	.	CASFRVGETQYF	TGTGCCAGCTTTAGGGTTGGGGAGACCCAGTACTTC
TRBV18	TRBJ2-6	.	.	CASSPPAGANVLTF	TGTGCCAGCTCACCCCCCGCTGGGGCCAACGTCCTGACTTTC
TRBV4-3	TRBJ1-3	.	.	CASSHQGGPGNTIYF	TGCGCCAGCAGCCATCAAGGGGGGCCTGGAAACACCATATATTTT
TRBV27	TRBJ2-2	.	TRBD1	CASTYDRGGTGELFF	TGTGCCAGCACTTATGACAGGGGGGGAACCGGGGAGCTGTTTTTT
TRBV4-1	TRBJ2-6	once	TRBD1	CASSQRQGPSSGANVLTF	TGCGCCAGCAGCCAACGACAGGGGCCGAGCTCTGGGGCCAACGTCCTGACTTTC
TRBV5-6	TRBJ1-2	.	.	CASSLSGTRGYTF	TGTGCCAGCAGCTTGTCGGGTACCCGTGGCTACACCTTC
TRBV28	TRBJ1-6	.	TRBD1	CASSTGQGWSPLHF	TGTGCCAGCAGTACCGGACAGGGTTGGTCACCCCTCCACTTT
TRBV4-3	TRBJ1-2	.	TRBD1	CASSQESRGRYYGYTF	TGCGCCAGCAGCCAAGAATCCAGGGGGAGGTACTATGGCTACACCTTC
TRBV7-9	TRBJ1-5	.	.	CASSSQTSGGPQHF	TGTGCCAGCAGCTCCCAGACTAGTGGGGGGCCCCAGCATTTT
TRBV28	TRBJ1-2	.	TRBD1	CASRLGTGGFRGYTF	TGTGCCAGCAGGCTGGGGACAGGGGGCTTTCGGGGCTACACCTTC
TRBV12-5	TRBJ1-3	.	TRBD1	CASGLGGQGAGNTIYF	TGTGCTAGTGGTTTGGGAGGACAGGGGGCTGGAAACACCATATATTTT
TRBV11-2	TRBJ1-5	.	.	CASSLDRNQPQHF	TGTGCCAGCAGCCTCGACAGGAATCAGCCCCAGCATTTT
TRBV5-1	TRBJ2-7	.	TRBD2	CASRLAGLYEQYF	TGCGCCAGCAGACTAGCGGGACTCTACGAGCAGTACTTC
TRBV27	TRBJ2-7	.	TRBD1	CASSPRQGSESYEQYF	TGTGCCAGCAGTCCGCGACAGGGGTCCGAATCCTACGAGCAGTACTTC
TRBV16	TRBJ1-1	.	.	CASSPEWGFAGSSTEAFF	TGTGCCAGCAGCCCAGAATGGGGCTTTGCGGGTAGCTCTACTGAAGCTTTCTTT
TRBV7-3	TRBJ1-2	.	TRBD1	CASSVAGTGESYGYTF	TGTGCCAGCAGCGTAGCCGGGACAGGGGAATCCTATGGCTACACCTTC
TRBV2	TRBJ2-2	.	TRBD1	CATSVQGPKNTGELFF	TGTGCCACCTCGGTACAGGGGCCAAAGAACACCGGGGAGCTGTTTTTT
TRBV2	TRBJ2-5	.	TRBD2	CASTRGEGSRRETQYF	TGTGCCAGCACCCGAGGGGAGGGCTCCCGACGCGAGACCCAGTACTTC
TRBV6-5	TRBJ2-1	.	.	CASSSGSFEQFF	TGTGCCAGCAGCTCCGGAAGTTTTGAGCAGTTCTTC
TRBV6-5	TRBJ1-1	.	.	CASSYSGRAWEAFF	TGTGCCAGCAGTTACTCAGGCAGGGCCTGGGAAGCTTTCTTT
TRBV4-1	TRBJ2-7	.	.	CASSQELRGYEKYF	TGTGCCAGCAGCCAAGAACTCCGGGGTTACGAGAAGTACTTC
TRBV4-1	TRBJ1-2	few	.	CASSQSGTRVGYTF	TGCGCCAGCAGCCAGAGCGGGACCCGAGTGGGCTACACCTTC